Each of the 17 T cell receptor beta chains below was sequenced from the same sample in a study of PD-1 blockade in mismatch repair-deficient tumors. Generated by immunoSEQ multiplex PCR, the TCRdb table keeps only in-frame clones and is missing some. Of about 34,000 clones listed, around 80% are singletons. Here the sequenced sample was PBMCs, taken 6 weeks after starting pembrolizumab. Every receptor here comes from an adult with mismatch repair-deficient cancer.

V and J are TRBV6-1 and TRBJ2-7; 9 nucleotides agree with TRBD1. Trimming cost V 7 bases and J 7 bases; bases outside gene matches: 8. The CDR3 sequence is 13 residues long. From germline, CDR1 is MNHNS and CDR2 SASEGT. This chain's CDR3 is CASKGTGIREQYF. CDR3 nucleotides: TGTGCCAGCAAAGGGACAGGGATAAGGGAGCAGTACTTC.

V gene TRBV28 combines with J gene TRBJ2-2; possibly TRBD2 for D (5 bases). This CDR3 is built from 16 residues. V was trimmed by 3 bases and J by 1 base, leaving 12 bases between them. The germline V gene has CDR1 MDHEN and CDR2 SYDVKM. CDR3 DNA sequence: TGTGCCAGCAGTTTCATCCGGGGTTTGAACACCGGGGAGCTGTTTTTT. Amino acids: CASSFIRGLNTGELFF.

The chain joins TRBV4-1 to TRBJ1-1; 7 bases fit TRBD1. Trimming at V came to 2 bases and at J to 7 bases, leaving 7 bases not matched to a gene. The V gene's germline CDR1 is MGHRA and CDR2 YSYEKL. The CDR3 length is 14 residues. The CDR3, as DNA: TGCGCCAGCAGCCAATGGGACAGTCTGGTTGAAGCTTTCTTT. This encodes CASSQWDSLVEAFF.

The chain has TRBV19 and TRBJ2-1, with unresolved D. V was clipped by 3 bases and J by 10 bases, with 10 bases between them. The CDR3 is 12 residues long. CDR1 LNHDA and CDR2 SQIVND come from the germline V gene (reference sequence). CDR3 sequence (DNA): TGTGCCAGTAGTATTCTCTCTCGGGAGCAGTTCTTC. Translation gives CASSILSREQFF. Full variable domain (remainder filled in from reference TRBV19 and TRBJ2-1): DGGITQSPKYLFRKEGQNVTLSCEQNLNHDAMYWYRQDPGQGLRLIYYSQIVNDFQKGDIAEGYSVSREKKESFPLTVTSAQKNPTAFYLCASSILSREQFFGPGTRLTVL.

This chain connects TRBV11-2 to TRBJ1-1; weak D call: TRBD1 (5 bases). V lost 3 bases and J lost 4, with 12 bases in between. The CDR3 sequence is 14 residues long. Germline V gene lookup returns CDR1 SGHAT and CDR2 FQNNGV. For the CDR3, the DNA is TGTGCCAGCAGCTTCATCAGGGTATCCACTGAAGCTTTCTTT. It encodes CASSFIRVSTEAFF.

The chain uses TRBV19 and TRBJ1-4; weak D call: TRBD1 (6 bases). There are 16 residues in the CDR3. Trimming took 1 base from V and 5 from J, leaving 14 bases between them. Germline-derived CDR1 and CDR2 are LNHDA and SQIVND (reference sequence). CDR3 in DNA: TGTGCCAGTAGTATAGGAAGGGGGTCTTTGAATGAAAAACTGTTTTTT. It translates to CASSIGRGSLNEKLFF. The full variable domain, with the rest looked up from reference TRBV19 and TRBJ1-4, is DGGITQSPKYLFRKEGQNVTLSCEQNLNHDAMYWYRQDPGQGLRLIYYSQIVNDFQKGDIAEGYSVSREKKESFPLTVTSAQKNPTAFYLCASSIGRGSLNEKLFFGSGTQLSVL.

The V call is TRBV29-1, the J call TRBJ2-5; TRBD1 matches 10 bases. CDR1 and CDR2 from the germline V gene are SQVTM and ANQGSEA. The CDR3 is made up of 13 amino acids. Trimming took 4 bases from V and 4 from J; bases not matched to a gene: 3. The CDR3 loop is CSVGQGARETQYF. The CDR3 nucleotides read TGCAGCGTTGGACAGGGGGCTCGAGAGACCCAGTACTTC.

The rearrangement links TRBV5-6 to TRBJ2-6, with D possibly being TRBD1 (5 bases). Germline CDR1 is SGHDT and CDR2 is YYEEEE. CDR3 size: 17 residues. V lost 4 bases, J lost 1 base, and 15 bases lay in between. The DNA of the CDR3 is TGTGCCAGCAGCCACCCCGACAGTCGGTCTGGGGCCAACGTCCTGACTTTC. The encoded protein is CASSHPDSRSGANVLTF.

Only a few counts were recorded for this clone. V usage is TRBV18 and J usage is TRBJ2-7; the D gene is possibly TRBD2 (6 bases). Germline V gene data show CDR1 as KGHSH and CDR2 as LQKENI. Trimming took off 6 bases at V and 6 bases at J, with 12 bases between the two ends. There are 12 residues in the CDR3. The CDR3 here is CASSPAGSEQYF. The CDR3 DNA follows: TGTGCCAGCTCCCCGGCGGGGTCCGAGCAGTACTTC.

This chain joins TRBV7-3 and TRBJ2-1; 8 bases map to TRBD2. The CDR3 is 15 residues long. Germline V lookup: CDR1 SGHTA, CDR2 FQGTGA. J was trimmed by 8 bases and V by 5 bases; bases with no gene match: 11. DNA of the CDR3: TGTGCCAGCAGCCACTATGGCGGGAGGTGGGATGAGCAGTTCTTC. It codes for CASSHYGGRWDEQFF.

V and J are TRBV27 and TRBJ2-3, with 10 bases fitting TRBD2. The V and J ends lost 2 bases and 8 bases, in that order; junction bases with no gene match: 10. The CDR3 covers 16 residues. Germline V lookup: CDR1 MNHEY, CDR2 SMNVEV (reference sequence). The CDR3 is CASSLLTSGTQVTQYF. DNA for the CDR3: TGTGCCAGCAGTTTACTTACTAGCGGGACGCAAGTTACGCAGTATTTT.

The chain employs TRBV15 and TRBJ2-5, with no clear D. This CDR3 comprises 16 residues. Germline loops: CDR1 LNHNV, CDR2 YYDKDF (reference sequence). Between the trimmed V and J ends, which lost 0 bases and 4 bases, there was a span of 15 bases. The CDR3 bases are TGTGCCACCAGCAGAGACTCTTTGACTTTGGGAGAGACCCAGTACTTC. Translating gives CATSRDSLTLGETQYF.

The CDR3: CASSQLSGSSTDTQYF. The CDR3 bases are TGCGCCAGCAGCCAGCTTAGCGGAAGCAGCACAGATACGCAGTATTTT. V gene TRBV4-1 combines with J gene TRBJ2-3; D is possibly TRBD2 (6 bases). V lost 3 bases, J lost 0 bases, and 13 bases lay in between. Germline loops: CDR1 MGHRA, CDR2 YSYEKL. The length of the CDR3 is 16 residues.

The chain couples TRBV6-1 to TRBJ2-2; TRBD2 matches at 7 bases. Germline V gene lookup returns CDR1 MNHNS and CDR2 SASEGT. The V and J ends lost 4 bases and 1 base, in that order; junction bases with no gene match: 6. The CDR3 is made up of 16 amino acids. The CDR3 DNA reads as TGTGCCAGCAGTGTATTCCCTAGCGGGAACACCGGGGAGCTGTTTTTT. Its translation: CASSVFPSGNTGELFF.

This chain uses TRBV9 with TRBJ2-1; TRBD1 is a possible D gene (5 bases). Trimming left V 4 bases short and J 6 bases short, with 14 bases between. CDR3 length equals 14 residues. The V gene's germline CDR1 is SGDLS and CDR2 YYNGEE. The CDR3 sequence: CASSPSWGSNEQFF. The CDR3 nucleotides are TGTGCCAGCAGCCCAAGTTGGGGCTCCAATGAGCAGTTCTTC.

The chain uses TRBV7-2 and TRBJ2-6; D not resolved. CDR3 length equals 16 residues. The V and J ends lost 5 bases and 4 bases respectively, with 15 bases between them. CDR1 and CDR2 (germline): SGHTA, FQGNSA. The CDR3 region has the DNA TGTGCCAGCAGCGCCTACGGTGGAGCGGGGGCCAACGTCCTGACTTTC. Residues: CASSAYGGAGANVLTF.

This CDR3 reads CASYERDTQYF. Here the CDR3 DNA reads TGTGCCAGCTATGAGCGAGATACGCAGTATTTT. The chain combines TRBV6-1 with TRBJ2-3; D not certain. CDR3 length equals 11 residues. The V end lost 8 bases, the J end lost 5 bases, and 8 bases lay between the germline ends. Germline-derived CDR1 and CDR2 are MNHNS and SASEGT.